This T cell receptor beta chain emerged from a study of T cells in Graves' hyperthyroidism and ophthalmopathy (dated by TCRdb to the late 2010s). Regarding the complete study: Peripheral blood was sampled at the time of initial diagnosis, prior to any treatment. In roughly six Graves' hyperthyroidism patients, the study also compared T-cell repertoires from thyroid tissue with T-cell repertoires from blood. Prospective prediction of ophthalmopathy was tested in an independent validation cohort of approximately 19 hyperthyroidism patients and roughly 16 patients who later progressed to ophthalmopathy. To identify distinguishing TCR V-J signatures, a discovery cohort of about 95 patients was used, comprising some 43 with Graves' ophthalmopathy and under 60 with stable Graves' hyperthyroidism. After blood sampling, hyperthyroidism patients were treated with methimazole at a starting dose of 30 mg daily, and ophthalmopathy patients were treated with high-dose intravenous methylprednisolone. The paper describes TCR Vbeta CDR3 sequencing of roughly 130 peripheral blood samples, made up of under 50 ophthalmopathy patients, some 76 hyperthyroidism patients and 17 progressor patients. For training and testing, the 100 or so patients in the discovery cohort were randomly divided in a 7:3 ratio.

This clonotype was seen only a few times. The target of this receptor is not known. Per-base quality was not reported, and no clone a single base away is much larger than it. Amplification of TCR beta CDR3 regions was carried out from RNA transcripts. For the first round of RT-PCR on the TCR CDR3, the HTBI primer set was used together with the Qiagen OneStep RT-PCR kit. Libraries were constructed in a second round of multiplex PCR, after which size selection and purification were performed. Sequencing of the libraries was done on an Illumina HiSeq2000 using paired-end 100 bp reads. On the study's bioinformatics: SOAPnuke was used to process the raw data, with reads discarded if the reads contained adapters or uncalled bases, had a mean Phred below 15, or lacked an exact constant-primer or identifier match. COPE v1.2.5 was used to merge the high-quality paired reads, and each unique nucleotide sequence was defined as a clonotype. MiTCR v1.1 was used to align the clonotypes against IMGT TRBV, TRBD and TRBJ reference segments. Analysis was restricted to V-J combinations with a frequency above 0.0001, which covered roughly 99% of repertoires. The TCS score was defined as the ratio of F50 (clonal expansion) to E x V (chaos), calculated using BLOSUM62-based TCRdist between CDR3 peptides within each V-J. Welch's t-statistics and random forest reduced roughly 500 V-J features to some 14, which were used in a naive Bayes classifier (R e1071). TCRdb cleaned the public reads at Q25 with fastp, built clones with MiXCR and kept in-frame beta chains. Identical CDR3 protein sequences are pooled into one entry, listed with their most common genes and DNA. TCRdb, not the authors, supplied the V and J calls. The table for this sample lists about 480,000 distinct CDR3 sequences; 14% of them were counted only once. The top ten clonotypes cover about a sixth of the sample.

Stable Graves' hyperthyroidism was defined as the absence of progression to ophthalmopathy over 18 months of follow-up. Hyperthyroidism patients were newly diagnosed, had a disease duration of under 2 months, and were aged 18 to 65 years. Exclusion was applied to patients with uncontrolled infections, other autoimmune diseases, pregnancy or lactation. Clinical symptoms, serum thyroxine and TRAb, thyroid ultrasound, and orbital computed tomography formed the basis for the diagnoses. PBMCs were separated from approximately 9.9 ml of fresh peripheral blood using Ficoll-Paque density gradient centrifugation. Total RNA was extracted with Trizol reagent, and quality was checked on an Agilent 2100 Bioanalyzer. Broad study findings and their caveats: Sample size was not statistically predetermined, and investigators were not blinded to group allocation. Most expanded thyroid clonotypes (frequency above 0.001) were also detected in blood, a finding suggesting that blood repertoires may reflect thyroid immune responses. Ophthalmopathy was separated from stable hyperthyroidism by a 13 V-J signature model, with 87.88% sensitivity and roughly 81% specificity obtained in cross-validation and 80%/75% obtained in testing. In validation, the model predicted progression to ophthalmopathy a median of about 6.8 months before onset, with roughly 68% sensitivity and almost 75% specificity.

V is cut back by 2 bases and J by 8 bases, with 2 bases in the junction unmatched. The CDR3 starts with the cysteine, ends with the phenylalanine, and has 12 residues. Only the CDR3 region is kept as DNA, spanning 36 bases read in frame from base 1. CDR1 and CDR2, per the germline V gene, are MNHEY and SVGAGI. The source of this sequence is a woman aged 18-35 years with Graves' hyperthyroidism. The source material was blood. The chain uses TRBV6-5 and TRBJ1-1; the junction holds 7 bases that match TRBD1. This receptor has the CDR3 CASSYRDSEAFF. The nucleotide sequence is TGTGCCAGCAGTTACCGGGACAGCGAAGCTTTCTTT.